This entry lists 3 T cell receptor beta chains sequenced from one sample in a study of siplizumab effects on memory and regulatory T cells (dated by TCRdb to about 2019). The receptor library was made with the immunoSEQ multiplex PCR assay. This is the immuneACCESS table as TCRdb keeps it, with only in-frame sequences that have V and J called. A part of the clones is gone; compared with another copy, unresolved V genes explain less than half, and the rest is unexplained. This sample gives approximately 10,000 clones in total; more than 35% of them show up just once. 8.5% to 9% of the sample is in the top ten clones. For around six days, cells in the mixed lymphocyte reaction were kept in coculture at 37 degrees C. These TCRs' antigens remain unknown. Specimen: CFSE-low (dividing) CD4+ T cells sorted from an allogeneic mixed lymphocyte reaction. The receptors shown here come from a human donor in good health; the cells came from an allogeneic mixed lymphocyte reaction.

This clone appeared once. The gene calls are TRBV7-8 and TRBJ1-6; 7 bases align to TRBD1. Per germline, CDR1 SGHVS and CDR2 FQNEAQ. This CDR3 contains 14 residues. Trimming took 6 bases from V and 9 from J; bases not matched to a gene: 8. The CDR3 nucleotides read TGTGCCAGCAGGCACAACAGGGGTAGTTCACCCCTCCACTTT. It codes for CASRHNRGSSPLHF.

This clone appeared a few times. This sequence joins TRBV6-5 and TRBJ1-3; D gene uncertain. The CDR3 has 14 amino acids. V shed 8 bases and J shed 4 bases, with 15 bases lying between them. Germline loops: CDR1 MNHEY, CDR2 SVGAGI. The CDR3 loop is CASSLRSTGNTIYF. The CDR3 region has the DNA TGTGCCAGCTCTCTTAGGTCCACGGGAAACACCATATATTTT.

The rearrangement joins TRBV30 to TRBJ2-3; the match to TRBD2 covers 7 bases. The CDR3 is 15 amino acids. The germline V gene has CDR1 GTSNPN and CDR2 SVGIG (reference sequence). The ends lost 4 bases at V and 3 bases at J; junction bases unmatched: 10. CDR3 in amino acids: CAWTQAGVGTDTQYF. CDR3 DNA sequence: TGTGCCTGGACTCAGGCGGGAGTTGGGACAGATACGCAGTATTTT.